Sequencing of this T cell receptor beta chain was carried out in a study of cytomegalovirus exposure and HLA in healthy donors. Across the study: Most genotyped donors, approximately 77% of around 370, had Caucasian-associated genetic ancestry. Broader study findings: An ancestry cluster, one associated with Asian ancestry, reportedly showed fewer N-insertions than the 666-donor mean in a later analysis. There were 150 to 200 TCR beta chains listed as cytomegalovirus-associated. A later analysis found that most CMV-associated TCR beta chains appeared HLA-restricted.

PCR used 60 Vbeta primers and 13 Jbeta primers. Measured with immunoSEQ multiplex PCR; TCRdb has only the in-frame clones, and not every one. The repertoire holds roughly 80,000 clones, with roughly two thirds as singletons. CDR1 is LNHDA, CDR2 SQIVND, per germline (reference sequence). The CDR3 totals 11 residues. The ends were cut back, 3 bases at V and 7 bases at J, with 6 bases in the middle. The table lists this clone with a few counts. The antigen remains unidentified. The chain joins TRBV19 to TRBJ1-2, with no clear D. What was sequenced was PBMCs. The clonotype comes from a woman aged 45 to 65 in good health and CMV-seropositive. In nucleotides, the CDR3 is TGTGCCAGTAGTATCGCTACTGGCTACACCTTC. Encoded protein: CASSIATGYTF. Full variable domain (missing parts from reference TRBV19 and TRBJ1-2): DGGITQSPKYLFRKEGQNVTLSCEQNLNHDAMYWYRQDPGQGLRLIYYSQIVNDFQKGDIAEGYSVSREKKESFPLTVTSAQKNPTAFYLCASSIATGYTFGSGTRLTVV.